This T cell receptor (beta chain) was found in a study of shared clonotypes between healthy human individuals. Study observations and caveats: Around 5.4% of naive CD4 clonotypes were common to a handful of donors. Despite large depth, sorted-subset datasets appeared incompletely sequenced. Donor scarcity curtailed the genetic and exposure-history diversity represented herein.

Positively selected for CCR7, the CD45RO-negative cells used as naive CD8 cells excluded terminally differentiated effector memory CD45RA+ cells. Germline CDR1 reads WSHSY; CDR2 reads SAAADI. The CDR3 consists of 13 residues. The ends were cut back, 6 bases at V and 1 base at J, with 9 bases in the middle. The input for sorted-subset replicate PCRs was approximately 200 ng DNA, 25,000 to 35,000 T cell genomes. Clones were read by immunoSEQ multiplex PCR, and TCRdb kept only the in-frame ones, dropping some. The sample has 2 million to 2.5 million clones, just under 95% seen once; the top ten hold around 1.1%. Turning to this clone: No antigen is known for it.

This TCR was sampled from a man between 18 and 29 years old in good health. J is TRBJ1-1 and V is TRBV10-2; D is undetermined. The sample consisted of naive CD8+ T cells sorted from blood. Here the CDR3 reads CASRLGRNTEAFF. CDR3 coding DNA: TGCGCCAGCAGATTAGGACGGAACACTGAAGCTTTCTTT.